This is a list of T cell receptor beta chains from one sample in a study of beta chain features in type 1 diabetes. Some clones are missing from TCRdb's copy, which holds only in-frame ones; the method was immunoSEQ multiplex PCR. The sample comprises 600,000 or so clones, around 12% of which are singletons, and around 0.12% rests with the top ten. The sample consisted of naive CD4+ T cells from blood. These receptors were collected from a man in his thirties or forties with type 1 diabetes. The CDR3 runs from the conserved cysteine through the conserved F or W. D genes are given only for firm matches. The size of a clone is reported for some rows only, either as once, few or many, or as a class for expanded clones.

D,V,J,size,CDR3,DNA
.,TRBV5-1,TRBJ1-1,few,CASSLTAMNTEAFF,TGCGCCAGCAGCTTGACAGCCATGAACACTGAAGCTTTCTTT
.,TRBV27,TRBJ1-1,.,CASSYAPYNAKGVTEAFF,TGTGCCAGCTCCTACGCCCCTTACAACGCCAAGGGGGTTACTGAAGCTTTCTTT
.,TRBV6-5,TRBJ1-1,.,CASSLRGSNTEAFF,TGTGCCAGCAGTTTAAGAGGGTCGAACACTGAAGCTTTCTTT
TRBD1,TRBV28,TRBJ2-4,.,CASSIGQGANIQYF,TGTGCCAGCAGTATAGGACAGGGGGCTAACATTCAGTACTTC
TRBD2,TRBV19,TRBJ2-3,few,CASSLRGGSTDTQYF,TGTGCCAGTAGTTTGCGGGGGGGCAGCACAGATACGCAGTATTTT
.,TRBV5-1,TRBJ2-3,.,CASSLGAGTDTQYF,TGCGCCAGCAGCTTGGGTGCGGGGACAGATACGCAGTATTTT
.,TRBV29-1,TRBJ1-5,.,CSVVGGSGSSRQPQHF,TGCAGCGTTGTGGGCGGAAGCGGCTCATCGCGTCAGCCCCAGCATTTT
TRBD1,TRBV14,TRBJ1-6,.,CASGQGLYNSPLHF,TGTGCCAGTGGACAGGGCCTCTATAATTCACCCCTCCACTTT
.,TRBV18,TRBJ2-5,.,CASSPPSGETQYF,TGTGCCAGCTCACCACCCAGCGGTGAGACCCAGTACTTC
.,TRBV27,TRBJ1-1,.,CASRAPGSTEAFF,TGTGCCAGCCGAGCACCCGGGAGCACTGAAGCTTTCTTT
TRBD1,TRBV7-2,TRBJ1-2,.,CASSNGQGDNGYTF,TGTGCCAGCAGCAATGGACAGGGCGATAATGGCTACACCTTC
TRBD1,TRBV4-3,TRBJ1-1,few,CASSQDQGGDTEAFF,TGCGCCAGCAGCCAAGATCAGGGGGGGGACACTGAAGCTTTCTTT
.,TRBV13,TRBJ2-3,few,CASSLFPVTNTQYF,TGTGCCAGCAGCCTATTTCCCGTGACGAATACGCAGTATTTT
.,TRBV29-1,TRBJ1-1,.,CSGYKNTEAFF,TGCAGCGGATACAAGAACACTGAAGCTTTCTTT
.,TRBV7-9,TRBJ2-5,few,CASRKTATFQETQYF,TGTGCCAGCAGGAAGACAGCGACTTTCCAAGAGACCCAGTACTTC
.,TRBV23-1,TRBJ2-7,.,CASSQCYSGHNDEQYF,TGCGCCAGCAGTCAGTGCTATTCGGGCCACAACGACGAGCAGTACTTC
TRBD1,TRBV7-9,TRBJ2-7,.,CASSPGQILYF,TGTGCCAGCAGCCCGGGACAGATATTGTACTTC
.,TRBV6-6,TRBJ1-3,.,CASSHKDRINRDTIYF,TGTGCCAGCAGCCATAAAGACAGGATAAATAGGGACACCATATATTTT
.,TRBV4-2,TRBJ1-5,.,CASSQGAGGQRRQPQHF,TGTGCCAGCAGCCAAGGGGCCGGAGGACAGAGACGTCAGCCCCAGCATTTT
.,TRBV4-2,TRBJ2-3,few,CASSRRGAIPEGDTQYF,TGTGCCAGCAGCCGAAGGGGGGCCATCCCGGAAGGGGATACGCAGTATTTT
TRBD2,TRBV15,TRBJ2-1,.,CATSRDPLAGGVYNEQFF,TGTGCCACCAGCAGAGATCCCCTAGCGGGGGGTGTATACAATGAGCAGTTCTTC
TRBD2,TRBV4-2,TRBJ2-5,.,CASSPTSGGETQYF,TGTGCCAGCAGCCCGACTAGCGGGGGAGAGACCCAGTACTTC
.,TRBV6-5,TRBJ2-3,.,CASSPLGVGTDTQYF,TGTGCCAGCAGTCCCCTGGGTGTGGGCACAGATACGCAGTATTTT
TRBD1,TRBV5-1,TRBJ2-7,few,CASSPDRAGYEQYF,TGCGCCAGCAGCCCGGACAGGGCTGGCTACGAGCAGTACTTC
.,TRBV6-1,TRBJ2-5,few,CASSPRQKETQYF,TGTGCCAGCAGTCCACGACAGAAAGAGACCCAGTACTTC
.,TRBV5-4,TRBJ2-7,.,CASSPGTADSYEQYF,TGTGCCAGCAGCCCCGGAACGGCTGATTCCTACGAGCAGTACTTC
TRBD2,TRBV7-2,TRBJ2-2,.,CASSLSSGGVNTGELFF,TGTGCCAGCAGCTTATCATCGGGGGGTGTGAACACCGGGGAGCTGTTTTTT